This TCR beta chain comes out of a study of cytomegalovirus exposure and HLA in healthy donors. Study-level information: A later analysis reported the same platform for the 120 or so validation repertoires and the 500 to 700 first-cohort repertoires.

The approximately 120-subject validation cohort, separate from the approximately 670-subject first cohort, included the donors. This CDR3 has 15 residues. Looked up from germline, CDR1 is SGHRS and CDR2 is YFSETQ. Unmatched junction bases numbered 10, after V lost 4 bases and J lost 5 bases. Assay: immunoSEQ multiplex PCR; the TCRdb copy retains only in-frame clones and omits some. Altogether approximately 300,000 clones are present, roughly 90% being singletons, with the ten largest covering 0.84%. The rearrangement uses TRBV5-1 and TRBJ2-7, with 9 bases identical to TRBD1. Material for sequencing was PBMCs. This clonotype was obtained from a young woman in good health and CMV-seronegative. This chain's CDR3 is CASSRGQGVLDEQYF. DNA of the CDR3: TGCGCCAGCAGCAGGGGACAGGGTGTTTTGGACGAGCAGTACTTC.